The source of this T cell receptor (beta chain) is a study of vaccination effects on CD4 cells after COVID-19. Culturing for more than 9 days preceded CD4+ T cell isolation. The CDR3 is 14 amino acids. Germline loops: CDR1 SGHAT, CDR2 FQNNGV. The ends lost 5 bases at V and 5 bases at J; junction bases unmatched: 8. Turning to this clone: Antigen specificity is unknown.

Generated by immunoSEQ multiplex PCR, the TCRdb table keeps only in-frame clones and is missing some. The sample has about 48,000 clones; approximately 65% are singletons. Notes on the study in general: Substantial clonal contraction characterized both infection- and vaccine-induced clones late after vaccination.

The V gene is TRBV11-2, the J gene TRBJ2-5; 7 positions agree with TRBD2. The sequence was obtained from a human donor who received a COVID-19 vaccine. The sample in question was CD4+ T cells from PBMCs cultured without peptide, obtained before COVID-19 vaccination. The CDR3 reads CASSPTSTRETQYF. CDR3 DNA: TGTGCCAGCAGCCCGACTAGCACGAGGGAGACCCAGTACTTC.